The 30 T cell receptor beta chains below come from one sample, sequenced in a study of T cell changes during pregnancy in multiple sclerosis. Data came from immunoSEQ multiplex PCR; TCRdb stores just in-frame clones and leaves some out. The data show roughly 80,000 clones, roughly nine tenths seen once. Sequenced here: peripheral blood, sampled before pregnancy. These TCRs come from a female donor with multiple sclerosis, enrolled in a pregnancy study.

This rearrangement joins TRBV7-3 to TRBJ1-1; D might be TRBD1 (5 bases). CDR1 SGHTA and CDR2 FQGTGA come from the germline V gene. The CDR3 runs 14 residues. Trimming took 5 bases from V and 2 from J, leaving 12 bases between them. CDR3 bases: TGTGCCAGCAGCGACTCGGGGGGAAACACTGAAGCTTTCTTT. Translating gives CASSDSGGNTEAFF.

V and J are TRBV9 and TRBJ2-5; 8 bases fit TRBD2. Germline CDR1 and CDR2: SGDLS and YYNGEE. The trim removed 0 bases at V and 1 base at J, leaving 5 bases unmatched. The CDR3 runs to 16 residues. The DNA of the CDR3 is TGTGCCAGCAGCGTAGGGACAGCGGGGGTCCAAGAGACCCAGTACTTC. Protein: CASSVGTAGVQETQYF.

The chain joins TRBV30 to TRBJ1-4; D is possibly TRBD1 (6 bases). This CDR3 is built from 17 residues. Trimming shortened V by 0 bases and J by 2 bases, and 16 bases separated the two germline ends. Germline CDR1 and CDR2: GTSNPN and SVGIG (reference sequence). CDR3 in DNA: TGTGCCTGGAGTGTATTCCAGGGGTTGGCGACTAATGAAAAACTGTTTTTT. This sequence encodes CAWSVFQGLATNEKLFF.

This rearrangement joins TRBV6-5 to TRBJ2-7; the D is unclear. Germline CDR1 is MNHEY and CDR2 is SVGAGI. Trimming removed 0 bases from V and 3 bases from J, with 6 bases in between. CDR3 length: 13 amino acids. CDR3 sequence reads: CASSYSQDYEQYF. The CDR3 nucleotides are TGTGCCAGCAGTTACTCCCAGGACTACGAGCAGTACTTC.

This chain links TRBV9 with TRBJ2-2; D may be TRBD2 (5 bases). The CDR3 consists of 14 residues. V lost 1 base to trimming and J lost 2 bases, with 6 bases between them. Germline V lookup: CDR1 SGDLS, CDR2 YYNGEE. As DNA, the CDR3 is TGTGCCAGCAGCGTACCGGGAAACACCGGGGAGCTGTTTTTT. As protein: CASSVPGNTGELFF. The variable domain in full, completed from reference TRBV9 and TRBJ2-2, reads DSGVTQTPKHLITATGQRVTLRCSPRSGDLSVYWYQQSLDQGLQFLIQYYNGEERAKGNILERFSAQQFPDLHSELNLSSLELGDSALYFCASSVPGNTGELFFGEGSRLTVL.

The chain couples TRBV6-1 to TRBJ1-5; the D gene is possibly TRBD1 (6 bases). The CDR3 is made up of 15 amino acids. Germline V CDR1 and CDR2: MNHNS, SASEGT. The ends were cut back, 3 bases at V and 7 bases at J, with 16 bases in the middle. Here the CDR3 DNA reads TGTGCCAGCAGTGACCACCTCAGGGGAGGGCAGCCCCAGCATTTT. Translation gives CASSDHLRGGQPQHF.

This clone was observed a single time. The J gene is TRBJ2-3, the V gene TRBV6-5, with D possibly matching TRBD1 (5 bases). CDR3 length: 15 amino acids. With 0 bases removed from V and 3 bases from J, the gap between germline ends came to 10 bases. Germline-derived CDR1 and CDR2 are MNHEY and SVGAGI. The CDR3 reads CASSYSTPGTDTQYF. The CDR3 DNA follows: TGTGCCAGCAGTTACTCGACGCCAGGGACAGATACGCAGTATTTT.

The J gene is TRBJ2-5, the V gene TRBV4-2; a weak D match, TRBD2 (5 bases). V lost 5 bases, J lost 0 bases, and 7 bases lay in between. Germline assignment: CDR1 LGHNA and CDR2 YNFKEQ. This CDR3 is 13 amino acids long. CDR3 residues: CASSATNQETQYF. In DNA, the CDR3 is TGTGCCAGCAGCGCGACTAACCAAGAGACCCAGTACTTC.

CDR3 coding DNA: TGTGCCAGCAGTGATGCTTACAGCTATACCAATGAGCAGTTCTTC. The encoded protein is CASSDAYSYTNEQFF. The V call is TRBV25-1, the J call TRBJ2-1, with D uncertain. The ends were cut back, 3 bases at V and 6 bases at J, with 15 bases in the middle. The length of the CDR3 is 15 residues. Germline loops: CDR1 MGHDK, CDR2 SYGVNS.

This clone was recorded only once. The chain joins TRBV9 to TRBJ1-2, with a weak D call TRBD1 (6 bases). V shed 0 bases and J shed 2 bases, with 26 bases lying between them. In germline, CDR1 is SGDLS, CDR2 YYNGEE. The CDR3 has 20 amino acids. DNA for the CDR3: TGTGCCAGCAGCGTAGAGGGGGACGGGCCGGCCTGGGGTGTGAACTATGGCTACACCTTC. Amino acid sequence: CASSVEGDGPAWGVNYGYTF. Combining the CDR3 with reference TRBV9 and TRBJ1-2 gives the whole variable domain DSGVTQTPKHLITATGQRVTLRCSPRSGDLSVYWYQQSLDQGLQFLIQYYNGEERAKGNILERFSAQQFPDLHSELNLSSLELGDSALYFCASSVEGDGPAWGVNYGYTFGSGTRLTVV.

This chain links TRBV18 with TRBJ1-5, with TRBD1 as a possible D gene (5 bases). V lost 4 bases to trimming and J lost 0 bases, with 7 bases between them. The V gene's germline CDR1 is KGHSH and CDR2 LQKENI. The CDR3 sequence is 14 residues long. The CDR3 region has the DNA TGTGCCAGCTCACAGACAGATAGCAATCAGCCCCAGCATTTT. Translated, it gives CASSQTDSNQPQHF.

This clone was observed a few times. This chain uses TRBV29-1 with TRBJ1-2, with 8 nucleotides matching TRBD1. CDR1 is SQVTM and CDR2 is ANQGSEA in the germline V gene. J was trimmed by 8 bases and V by 6 bases; bases with no gene match: 14. There are 14 residues in the CDR3. In DNA, the CDR3 is TGCAGCGTCGCCCGGCAGTGGACAGGGCAAGGCTACACCTTC. Amino acid sequence: CSVARQWTGQGYTF.

This rearrangement joins TRBV4-2 to TRBJ2-1, with D hard to call. The germline gives CDR1 LGHNA, CDR2 YNFKEQ. This CDR3 spans 15 amino acids. The germline V and J ends were trimmed by 1 base and 6 bases, with 13 bases remaining between them. In DNA, the CDR3 is TGTGCCAGCAGCCAAGCTCCTAGTTCGCCCAATGAGCAGTTCTTC. It encodes CASSQAPSSPNEQFF.

The chain combines TRBV11-2 with TRBJ2-1, with 10 bases lining up with TRBD2. Germline V gene data show CDR1 as SGHAT and CDR2 as FQNNGV. The CDR3 covers 15 residues. The junction had 12 bases not matched to a gene; V was cut back by 6 bases and J by 10 bases. The CDR3 sequence: CASRTPQRGGPEQFF. CDR3 nucleotides: TGTGCCAGCAGAACACCACAGCGGGGGGGCCCCGAGCAGTTCTTC.

V usage is TRBV6-1 and J usage is TRBJ2-7; no clear D gene. Germline values: CDR1 MNHNS, CDR2 SASEGT. This CDR3 contains 11 residues. V lost 1 base to trimming and J lost 7 bases, with 5 bases between them. CDR3 region: CASSEVEEQYF. CDR3 coding DNA: TGTGCCAGCAGTGAAGTGGAGGAGCAGTACTTC.

In this sample, this clone turned up a few times. The V and J genes are TRBV29-1 and TRBJ1-2; no definite D call. CDR3 size: 14 residues. Germline values: CDR1 SQVTM, CDR2 ANQGSEA. With 3 bases removed from V and 6 bases from J, the gap between germline ends came to 17 bases. As DNA, the CDR3 is TGCAGCGTTGATGAGGTGGCTACTCGGCATGGCTACACCTTC. Translated: CSVDEVATRHGYTF.

CDR3 protein: CASSLWGTGHQPQHF. CDR3 sequence (DNA): TGTGCCAGCAGTTTATGGGGGACAGGACATCAGCCCCAGCATTTT. The chain is built from TRBV27 and TRBJ1-5, with 8 bases matching TRBD1. The V and J ends lost 1 base and 5 bases, in that order; junction bases with no gene match: 4. The CDR3 extends over 15 amino acids. Germline V CDR1 and CDR2: MNHEY, SMNVEV (reference sequence).

The DNA of the CDR3 is TGTGCCAGCAGCTTGGCCGGGGGGGGCACAGATACGCAGTATTTT. The encoded protein is CASSLAGGGTDTQYF. The rearrangement joins TRBV5-4 to TRBJ2-3; the match to TRBD2 covers 8 bases. With 0 bases clipped from V and 1 base from J, the junction kept 1 base outside the gene matches. The germline CDR1 and CDR2 sequences are SGHNT and YYREEE (reference sequence). The CDR3 has 15 residues.

The V gene is TRBV6-5, the J gene TRBJ1-2; 11 bases map to TRBD1. CDR1 MNHEY and CDR2 SVGAGI come from the germline V gene. Trimming took 2 bases from V and 6 from J; bases not matched to a gene: 5. The CDR3 has 15 amino acids. The CDR3 is CASSYQPGQGDGYTF. In DNA, the CDR3 is TGTGCCAGCAGTTACCAACCGGGACAGGGGGATGGCTACACCTTC.

This clone was seen only a few times. CDR3 protein: CASSLQEPGEQYF. The CDR3 coding sequence is TGTGCCAGCAGCTTACAAGAACCCGGGGAGCAGTACTTC. The chain employs TRBV7-8 and TRBJ2-7; D is undetermined. Deletions cut 2 bases from V and 7 bases from J, with 12 bases between. Germline loops: CDR1 SGHVS, CDR2 FQNEAQ. This CDR3 comprises 13 residues.

This chain uses TRBV6-1 with TRBJ2-7; D possibly corresponds to TRBD1 (6 bases). The V end lost 6 bases, the J end lost 0 bases, and 12 bases lay between the germline ends. Germline lookup yields CDR1 MNHNS and CDR2 SASEGT. The CDR3 covers 14 residues. The CDR3: CASSLGQPSYEQYF. CDR3 DNA sequence: TGTGCCAGCAGCCTAGGACAGCCCTCCTACGAGCAGTACTTC.

J is TRBJ1-2 and V is TRBV6-5; unclear D gene. The germline V gene has CDR1 MNHEY and CDR2 SVGAGI. The CDR3 runs to 13 residues. The ends were cut back, 5 bases at V and 6 bases at J, with 13 bases in the middle. The CDR3 DNA reads as TGTGCCAGCAGTCCCTCTACCCTCCATGGCTACACCTTC. This gives the protein CASSPSTLHGYTF.

The V and J genes are TRBV9 and TRBJ2-3; a possible D gene is TRBD2 (5 bases). Germline loops: CDR1 SGDLS, CDR2 YYNGEE. Trimming removed 4 bases at V and 9 bases at J, with 15 bases between. This CDR3 spans 13 amino acids. In DNA form, the CDR3 reads TGTGCCAGCAGCCCCCAACTAGAACACACGCAGTATTTT. Translation gives CASSPQLEHTQYF. The full variable domain, with the rest looked up from reference TRBV9 and TRBJ2-3, is DSGVTQTPKHLITATGQRVTLRCSPRSGDLSVYWYQQSLDQGLQFLIQYYNGEERAKGNILERFSAQQFPDLHSELNLSSLELGDSALYFCASSPQLEHTQYFGPGTRLTVL.

The J gene is TRBJ2-3, the V gene TRBV7-9, with D possibly TRBD2 on 6 matching bases. Germline loops: CDR1 SEHNR, CDR2 FQNEAQ (reference sequence). The length of the CDR3 is 18 residues. Trimming removed 1 base at V and 5 bases at J, with 22 bases between. For the CDR3, the DNA is TGTGCCAGCAGCTTAGGTCCCGGGGGAATTAATCCTATAGATACGCAGTATTTT. Protein sequence: CASSLGPGGINPIDTQYF.

This chain connects TRBV5-1 to TRBJ2-5, with TRBD1 as a possible D gene (7 bases). Germline V gene sequence: CDR1 SGHRS, CDR2 YFSETQ. With 4 bases removed from V and 5 bases from J, the gap between germline ends came to 21 bases. This CDR3 contains 16 residues. CDR3 amino acids: CASSPAGGRGTETQYF. The CDR3 nucleotides are TGCGCCAGCAGCCCGGCCGGGGGCAGGGGGACGGAGACCCAGTACTTC.

V is TRBV2 and J is TRBJ2-7; unclear D gene. The CDR3 is made up of 12 amino acids. Per the germline V gene, CDR1 is SNHLY and CDR2 is FYNNEI. The V end lost 3 bases, the J end lost 6 bases, and 9 bases lay between the germline ends. This CDR3 is CASSDPVPEQYF. CDR3 coding DNA: TGTGCCAGCAGTGATCCAGTTCCCGAGCAGTACTTC.

V usage is TRBV6-1 and J usage is TRBJ1-3; D unclear. Trimming left V 7 bases short and J 4 bases short, with 11 bases between. This CDR3 region has 13 residues. Germline V gives CDR1 MNHNS, CDR2 SASEGT. In DNA, the CDR3 is TGTGCCAGCACCCGGACTGCCGGAAACACCATATATTTT. This codes for CASTRTAGNTIYF.

This sequence joins TRBV9 and TRBJ1-2, with D unclear. Trimming took 0 bases from V and 8 from J, leaving 17 bases between them. CDR1 is SGDLS and CDR2 is YYNGEE in the germline V gene. The CDR3 contains 15 residues. The CDR3 loop reads CASSVVDRGIGGYTF. In nucleotides, the CDR3 is TGTGCCAGCAGCGTAGTGGACCGAGGGATCGGCGGCTACACCTTC.

This clone was observed once. The V call is TRBV10-3, the J call TRBJ1-6; unclear D gene. Trimming pared 6 bases from V and 7 bases from J, leaving 13 bases between. CDR3 length equals 14 residues. Germline-derived CDR1 and CDR2 are ENHRY and SYGVKD. The CDR3 sequence: CAIRVGSGNSPLHF. The CDR3 nucleotides are TGTGCCATCAGGGTTGGGTCGGGGAATTCACCCCTCCACTTT.

J is TRBJ2-2 and V is TRBV5-4; 8 positions match TRBD1. This CDR3 has 15 amino acids. V lost 7 bases and J lost 4; bases outside the gene matches: 9. Germline V gives CDR1 SGHNT, CDR2 YYREEE (reference sequence). The CDR3 reads CASGRRDRRTGELFF. In DNA form, the CDR3 reads TGTGCCAGCGGAAGACGGGACAGGCGCACCGGGGAGCTGTTTTTT. The full variable domain, completed using reference TRBV5-4 and TRBJ2-2, is ETGVTQSPTHLIKTRGQQVTLRCSSQSGHNTVSWYQQALGQGPQFIFQYYREEENGRGNFPPRFSGLQFPNYSSELNVNALELDDSALYLCASGRRDRRTGELFFGEGSRLTVL.